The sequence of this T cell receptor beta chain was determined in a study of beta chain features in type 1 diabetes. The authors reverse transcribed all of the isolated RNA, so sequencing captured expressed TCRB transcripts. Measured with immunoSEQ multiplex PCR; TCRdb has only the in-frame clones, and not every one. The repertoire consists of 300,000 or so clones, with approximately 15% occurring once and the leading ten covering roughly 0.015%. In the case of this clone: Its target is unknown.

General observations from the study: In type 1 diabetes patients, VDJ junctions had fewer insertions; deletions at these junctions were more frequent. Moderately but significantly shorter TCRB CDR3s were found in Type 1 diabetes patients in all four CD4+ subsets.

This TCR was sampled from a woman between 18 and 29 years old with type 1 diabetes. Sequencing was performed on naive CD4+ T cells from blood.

The CDR3 DNA reads TGTGCCAGCAGTTACTCGTGGCATGGGGGCGATGAGCAGTTCTTC. It codes for CASSYSWHGGDEQFF. This chain links TRBV6-5 with TRBJ2-1; tentatively, D is TRBD1 (6 bases). Looked up from germline, CDR1 is MNHEY and CDR2 is SVGAGI. This CDR3 is 15 amino acids long. Trimming took 0 bases from V and 8 from J, leaving 14 bases between them.